The 25 T cell receptor beta chains presented below share a single source sample, sequenced in a study of beta chain features in type 1 diabetes. Study conclusions and caveats: A moderate, significant TCRB CDR3 shortening appeared in type 1 diabetes across four CD4+ subsets.

These receptors have no identified antigens. Isolated RNA was reverse transcribed in full, so expressed TCRB transcripts were sequenced. The data were produced by immunoSEQ multiplex PCR, yet TCRdb's version contains in-frame clones alone and is incomplete. The repertoire holds 300,000 or so clones, 13% seen once, with nearly 0.015% in the top ten. Sequenced input: naive CD4+ T cells from blood. All receptors come from a woman under 30 with type 1 diabetes.

This clone was found many times. CDR3: CASSPTSGSGEQFF. The CDR3 coding sequence is TGTGCCAGCAGCCCTACTAGCGGGAGTGGTGAGCAGTTCTTC. The V gene is TRBV13, the J gene TRBJ2-1; 11 nucleotides align to TRBD2. The CDR3 runs 14 residues. Losses at the gene ends were 5 bases for V and 9 bases for J; bases not matched to a gene: 6. Germline loops: CDR1 PRHDT, CDR2 FYEKMQ (reference sequence).

CDR3 loop: CASSYGSTGELFF. CDR3 coding DNA: TGCGCCAGCAGCTATGGTAGCACCGGGGAGCTGTTTTTT. The chain is built from TRBV5-1 and TRBJ2-2; D is ambiguous. Trimming cost V 3 bases and J 4 bases, with 7 bases left between them. Germline V lookup: CDR1 SGHRS, CDR2 YFSETQ. This CDR3 is 13 amino acids long.

This clone was detected only a few times. J is TRBJ2-3 and V is TRBV28; TRBD2 is a possible D gene (5 bases). The CDR3 is 15 residues long. Germline V gene data show CDR1 as MDHEN and CDR2 as SYDVKM. The ends were cut back, 2 bases at V and 5 bases at J, with 14 bases in the middle. The CDR3 reads CASSLRRPDRDTQYF. In nucleotides, the CDR3 is TGTGCCAGCAGTTTAAGGAGGCCGGACCGAGATACGCAGTATTTT.

The chain combines TRBV4-3 with TRBJ1-2, with D perhaps matching TRBD1 (6 bases). Germline V gives CDR1 LGHNA, CDR2 YSLEER. CDR3 size: 16 residues. Deletions cut 1 base from V and 0 bases from J, with 12 bases between. The CDR3 DNA reads as TGCGCCAGCAGCCAAGGGATCAGGACAGCTAACTATGGCTACACCTTC. Amino acid sequence: CASSQGIRTANYGYTF.

This clone has more than one count but fewer than ten. CDR3 sequence: CASSPRADHATSIYGYTF. Here the CDR3 DNA reads TGTGCCAGCTCACCACGGGCAGACCACGCAACCTCCATCTATGGCTACACCTTC. V is TRBV18 and J is TRBJ1-2; D call uncertain. Trimming stripped 1 base from V and 4 bases from J, with 22 bases between. The germline V gene has CDR1 KGHSH and CDR2 LQKENI. This CDR3 region has 18 residues. The full variable domain, its missing parts supplied by reference TRBV18 and TRBJ1-2, is NAGVMQNPRHLVRRRGQEARLRCSPMKGHSHVYWYRQLPEEGLKFMVYLQKENIIDESGMPKERFSAEFPKEGPSILRIQQVVRGDSAAYFCASSPRADHATSIYGYTFGSGTRLTVV.

The chain recombines TRBV30 with TRBJ1-5, with 8 bases lining up with TRBD1. The CDR3 has 13 amino acids. Germline V lookup: CDR1 GTSNPN, CDR2 SVGIG (reference sequence). Trimming at V came to 1 base and at J to 5 bases, leaving 1 base not matched to a gene. The CDR3 DNA is TGTGCCTGGAGTGCAGGGGGCTATCAGCCCCAGCATTTT. Its translation is CAWSAGGYQPQHF.

This rearrangement joins TRBV27 to TRBJ2-7, with 9 nucleotides matching TRBD1. J lost 3 bases, V lost 6 bases, and 9 bases had no gene match. Germline assignment: CDR1 MNHEY and CDR2 SMNVEV (reference sequence). The CDR3 is 15 residues long. CDR3 sequence: CASSPKGTGIYEQYF. For the CDR3, the DNA is TGTGCCAGCAGCCCCAAGGGGACAGGGATCTACGAGCAGTACTTC.

This clone has only a few counts. This rearrangement joins TRBV9 to TRBJ2-7; TRBD1 matches 8 bases. The junction had 10 bases not matched to a gene; V was cut back by 4 bases and J by 4 bases. This CDR3 contains 15 residues. Per the germline V gene, CDR1 is SGDLS and CDR2 is YYNGEE. CDR3 loop: CASSKQTGDGYEQYF. The CDR3 DNA reads TGTGCCAGCAGCAAACAGACAGGGGACGGTTACGAGCAGTACTTC.

This chain connects TRBV2 to TRBJ2-2; tentative D call: TRBD2 (6 bases). The V gene's germline CDR1 is SNHLY and CDR2 FYNNEI. The CDR3 consists of 17 residues. V gave up 6 bases and J gave up 0 bases, with 17 bases separating them. Written as DNA, the CDR3 is TGTGCCAGCAGCTCGACTAGAATTCACGCGAACACCGGGGAGCTGTTTTTT. Its translation: CASSSTRIHANTGELFF. The full variable domain, its missing parts supplied by reference TRBV2 and TRBJ2-2, is EPEVTQTPSHQVTQMGQEVILRCVPISNHLYFYWYRQILGQKVEFLVSFYNNEISEKSEIFDDQFSVERPDGSNFTLKIRSTKLEDSAMYFCASSSTRIHANTGELFFGEGSRLTVL.

This clone came up many times. The CDR3 DNA reads as TGCAGCTTTACGGACAGGGCGAAAAACATTCAGTACTTC. Translation: CSFTDRAKNIQYF. The chain has TRBV29-1 and TRBJ2-4; 8 nucleotides align to TRBD1. CDR1 is SQVTM and CDR2 is ANQGSEA in the germline V gene. The CDR3 spans 13 residues. With 8 bases clipped from V and 4 bases from J, the junction kept 7 bases outside the gene matches.

This chain joins TRBV7-9 and TRBJ2-7, with 8 bases identical to TRBD1. This CDR3 spans 14 amino acids. Germline V CDR1 and CDR2: SEHNR, FQNEAQ (reference sequence). Trimming cost V 5 bases and J 2 bases; bases outside gene matches: 5. In nucleotides, the CDR3 is TGTGCCAGCAGCCTCGGACAGGGTACCTACGAGCAGTACGTC. Translation gives CASSLGQGTYEQYV.

This rearrangement joins TRBV6-1 to TRBJ2-5; tentatively, D is TRBD2 (5 bases). Germline CDR1 and CDR2: MNHNS and SASEGT. Trimming removed 8 bases from V and 3 bases from J, with 19 bases in between. This CDR3 contains 15 residues. CDR3 coding DNA: TGTGCCAGCCATAGTAGGGCGGGTAGAGAAGAGACCCAGTACTTC. This sequence encodes CASHSRAGREETQYF.

This clone has a handful of counts. The J gene is TRBJ2-1, the V gene TRBV12-5; D is unresolved. V was clipped by 1 base and J by 4 bases, with 11 bases between them. Germline V lookup: CDR1 LGHNT, CDR2 FRNRAP. CDR3 length: 15 residues. The CDR3 here is CASGLGSHHYNEQFF. The CDR3 DNA reads TGTGCTAGTGGTTTGGGTAGCCACCATTACAATGAGCAGTTCTTC.

This clone occurred a few times. The V call is TRBV10-3, the J call TRBJ1-1; 7 nucleotides line up with TRBD1. The V gene's germline CDR1 is ENHRY and CDR2 SYGVKD. The CDR3 runs to 13 residues. V dropped 8 bases and J dropped 5; count of bases not matched to a gene: 8. DNA of the CDR3: TGTGCCATCGGGGGCCCAGGGGGGACTGAAGCTTTCTTT. Translation gives CAIGGPGGTEAFF.

This clone has just a few counts. The V call is TRBV29-1, the J call TRBJ2-1; possibly TRBD1 for D (5 bases). Between the trimmed V and J ends, which lost 4 bases and 2 bases, there was a span of 12 bases. The germline V gene encodes CDR1 SQVTM and CDR2 ANQGSEA. This CDR3 is 14 amino acids long. DNA for the CDR3: TGCAGCGTTGTTGTGGGGCTTGCCTACAATGAGCAGTTCTTC. Protein product: CSVVVGLAYNEQFF.

In this sample, this clone turned up a few times. This sequence joins TRBV28 and TRBJ2-3; no clear D gene. V dropped 8 bases and J dropped 1 base, with 7 bases sitting between them. CDR1 is MDHEN and CDR2 is SYDVKM in the germline V gene. This CDR3 is 12 amino acids long. The CDR3 reads CASCPGTDTQYF. In nucleotides, the CDR3 is TGTGCCAGCTGTCCGGGCACAGATACGCAGTATTTT.

The chain joins TRBV6-6 to TRBJ2-4; D is perhaps TRBD1 (5 bases). The germline gives CDR1 MNHNY, CDR2 SVGAGI (reference sequence). The V and J ends lost 5 bases and 1 base respectively, with 15 bases between them. The CDR3 extends over 16 amino acids. This chain's CDR3 is CASSNGQLLAKNIQYF. CDR3 bases: TGTGCCAGCAGTAATGGACAACTCCTTGCCAAAAACATTCAGTACTTC.

This clone was seen only a few times. The V call is TRBV7-9, the J call TRBJ2-1; TRBD1 aligns across 7 bases. In germline, CDR1 is SEHNR, CDR2 FQNEAQ (reference sequence). The CDR3 has 16 residues. Losses at the gene ends were 1 base for V and 0 bases for J; bases not matched to a gene: 3. CDR3 amino acids: CASSLGQGDSYNEQFF. The CDR3 coding sequence is TGTGCCAGCAGCTTAGGGCAGGGGGACTCCTACAATGAGCAGTTCTTC.

This clone was seen only a few times. V and J are TRBV20-1 and TRBJ2-1; TRBD1 might be the D (5 bases). Germline lookup yields CDR1 DFQATT and CDR2 SNEGSKA (reference sequence). The CDR3 consists of 11 residues. The V end lost 6 bases, the J end lost 5 bases, and 8 bases lay between the germline ends. The CDR3 DNA reads TGCAGTGCCCTCAGGGACAATGAGCAGTTCTTC. As protein: CSALRDNEQFF.

The chain links TRBV4-1 to TRBJ1-5, with unresolved D. The CDR3 extends over 12 amino acids. V dropped 3 bases and J dropped 7 bases, with 7 bases sitting between them. CDR1 and CDR2 from the germline V gene are MGHRA and YSYEKL. CDR3 bases: TGCGCCAGCAGCCATGATCGGCAGCCCCAGCATTTT. Protein product: CASSHDRQPQHF.

This clone has a single count. V is TRBV7-2 and J is TRBJ1-5, with TRBD1 as a possible D gene (6 bases). The V gene lost 3 bases and the J gene lost 6 bases, with 15 bases spanning the gap. The CDR3 has 15 amino acids. Germline CDR1 reads SGHTA; CDR2 reads FQGNSA. The CDR3 reads CASSFKQGWGQPQHF. CDR3 bases: TGTGCCAGCAGCTTCAAACAGGGTTGGGGTCAGCCCCAGCATTTT. The entire variable domain, with the rest obtained from reference TRBV7-2 and TRBJ1-5, is as follows: GAGVSQSPSNKVTEKGKDVELRCDPISGHTALYWYRQSLGQGLEFLIYFQGNSAPDKSGLPSDRFSAERTGGSVSTLTIQRTQQEDSAVYLCASSFKQGWGQPQHFGDGTRLSIL.

This chain connects TRBV19 to TRBJ2-7, with D unresolved. The CDR3 is made up of 10 amino acids. Germline lookup yields CDR1 LNHDA and CDR2 SQIVND (reference sequence). V lost 7 bases, J lost 6 bases, and 7 bases lay in between. The CDR3 loop reads CASIWSEQYV. In nucleotides, the CDR3 is TGTGCCAGTATTTGGAGCGAGCAGTACGTC.

A few counts support this clone. This chain uses TRBV30 with TRBJ2-2; the D gene is possibly TRBD2 (6 bases). Germline CDR1 reads GTSNPN; CDR2 reads SVGIG (reference sequence). Trimming stripped 5 bases from V and 0 bases from J, with 16 bases between. The CDR3 length is 16 residues. For the CDR3, the DNA is TGTGCCTGGGGAGGAGGGGTAAACACGAACACCGGGGAGCTGTTTTTT. This codes for CAWGGGVNTNTGELFF.

The V call is TRBV7-9, the J call TRBJ2-1; TRBD2 agrees at 11 bases. Germline CDR1 SEHNR, CDR2 FQNEAQ (reference sequence). With V trimmed by 1 base and J by 0 bases, 8 bases remained unmatched. The CDR3 has 19 amino acids. CDR3: CASSLGASGRSSSYNEQFF. The CDR3 bases are TGTGCCAGCAGCTTAGGAGCTAGCGGGAGGTCCAGCTCCTACAATGAGCAGTTCTTC. Drawing the rest from reference TRBV7-9 and TRBJ2-1, the complete variable domain is DTGVSQNPRHKITKRGQNVTFRCDPISEHNRLYWYRQTLGQGPEFLTYFQNEAQLEKSRLLSDRFSAERPKGSFSTLEIQRTEQGDSAMYLCASSLGASGRSSSYNEQFFGPGTRLTVL.

The chain is built from TRBV11-1 and TRBJ2-3, with TRBD2 matching over 7 bases. This CDR3 contains 13 residues. The germline gives CDR1 SGHAT, CDR2 FQDESV (reference sequence). With 6 bases clipped from V and 4 bases from J, the junction kept 4 bases outside the gene matches. The CDR3 here is CASSPREADTQYF. DNA of the CDR3: TGTGCCAGCAGTCCCCGGGAGGCAGATACGCAGTATTTT.